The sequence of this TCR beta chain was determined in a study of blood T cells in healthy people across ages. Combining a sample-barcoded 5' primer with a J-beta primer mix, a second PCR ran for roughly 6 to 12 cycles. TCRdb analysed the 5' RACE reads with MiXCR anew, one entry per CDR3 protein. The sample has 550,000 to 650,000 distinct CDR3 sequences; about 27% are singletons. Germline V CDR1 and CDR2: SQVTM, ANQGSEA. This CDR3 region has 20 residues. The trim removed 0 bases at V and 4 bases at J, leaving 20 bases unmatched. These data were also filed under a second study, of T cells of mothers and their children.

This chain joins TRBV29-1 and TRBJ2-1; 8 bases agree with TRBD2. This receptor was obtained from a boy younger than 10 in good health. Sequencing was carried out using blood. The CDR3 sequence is CSVEDNRVIREGQLYNEQFF. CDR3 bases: TGCAGCGTTGAAGATAATCGGGTGATACGGGAGGGCCAATTATACAATGAGCAGTTCTTC.